This TCR beta chain was sequenced in a study of T-cell reconstitution after alpha-beta-depleted transplantation in children. This clonotype was picked up many times. This sample's TCRbeta library carried unique molecular identifier barcodes. TCRdb used MiXCR to reprocess the PCR reads, holding one entry per CDR3 protein. The repertoire holds about 92,000 distinct CDR3 sequences, with 12% as singletons. The CDR3 runs 13 residues. V shed 5 bases and J shed 4 bases, with 11 bases lying between them. Germline CDR1 is LNHDA and CDR2 is SQIVND (reference sequence). The clonotype comes from a human donor who donated a stem cell graft to a child with inherited bone marrow failure. V and J are TRBV19 and TRBJ1-1; no clear D. Sequenced here: PBMCs from the stem cell graft donor, sampled from the stem cell graft. The CDR3 DNA reads TGTGCCAGTAGTGCGGCGGTTGGCACTGAAGCTTTCTTT. Translation gives CASSAAVGTEAFF.